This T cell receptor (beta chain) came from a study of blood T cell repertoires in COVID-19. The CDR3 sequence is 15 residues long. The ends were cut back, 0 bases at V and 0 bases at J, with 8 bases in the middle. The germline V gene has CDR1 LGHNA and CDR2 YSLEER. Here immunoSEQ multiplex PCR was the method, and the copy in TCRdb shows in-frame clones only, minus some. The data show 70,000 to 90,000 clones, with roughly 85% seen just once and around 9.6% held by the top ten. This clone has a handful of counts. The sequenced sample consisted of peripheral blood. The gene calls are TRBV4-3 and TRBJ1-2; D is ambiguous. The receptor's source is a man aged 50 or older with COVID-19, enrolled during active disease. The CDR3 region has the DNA TGCGCCAGCAGCCAAGATATGGAGGCTAACTATGGCTACACCTTC. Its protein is CASSQDMEANYGYTF.